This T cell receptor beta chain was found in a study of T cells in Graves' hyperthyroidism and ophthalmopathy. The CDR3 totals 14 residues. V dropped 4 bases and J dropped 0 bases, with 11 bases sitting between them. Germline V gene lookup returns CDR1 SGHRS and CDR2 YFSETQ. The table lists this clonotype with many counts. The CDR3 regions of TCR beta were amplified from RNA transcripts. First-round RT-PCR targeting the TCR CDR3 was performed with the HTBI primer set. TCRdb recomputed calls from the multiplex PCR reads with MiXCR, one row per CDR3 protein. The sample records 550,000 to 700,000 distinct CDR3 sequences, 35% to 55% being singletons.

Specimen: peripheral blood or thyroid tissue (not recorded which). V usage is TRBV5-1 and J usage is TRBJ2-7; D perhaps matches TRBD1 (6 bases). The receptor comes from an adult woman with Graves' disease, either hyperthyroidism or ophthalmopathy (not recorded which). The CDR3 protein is CASSDPGHSYEQYF. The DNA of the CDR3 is TGCGCCAGCAGCGACCCGGGACACTCCTACGAGCAGTACTTC. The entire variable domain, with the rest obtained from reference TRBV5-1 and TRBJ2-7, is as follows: KAGVTQTPRYLIKTRGQQVTLSCSPISGHRSVSWYQQTPGQGLQFLFEYFSETQRNKGNFPGRFSGRQFSNSRSEMNVSTLELGDSALYLCASSDPGHSYEQYFGPGTRLTVT.